The 6 T cell receptor beta chains reported below all come from one sample, sequenced in a study of blood T cell repertoires in COVID-19. Data came from immunoSEQ multiplex PCR; TCRdb stores just in-frame clones and leaves some out. The sample contains around 100,000 clones, about 87% of which appear only once. Sequencing was done on a sample of peripheral blood. All receptors come from a woman between 50 and 59 years old with acute or convalescent COVID-19.

The rearrangement joins TRBV7-2 to TRBJ2-3, with unresolved D. This CDR3 contains 15 residues. Trimming cost V 6 bases and J 2 bases, with 15 bases left between them. Germline CDR1 is SGHTA and CDR2 is FQGNSA. The CDR3 spells CASRLGSLFTDTQYF. The CDR3, as DNA: TGTGCCAGCAGGCTGGGCTCCCTATTCACAGATACGCAGTATTTT.

CDR3 sequence reads: CASSPREANQPQHF. The CDR3 nucleotides read TGTGCCAGTAGTCCTCGGGAGGCAAATCAGCCCCAGCATTTT. The chain recombines TRBV19 with TRBJ1-5; D call uncertain. Trimming took 5 bases from V and 4 from J, leaving 12 bases between them. Germline V CDR1 and CDR2: LNHDA, SQIVND (reference sequence). This CDR3 has 14 residues.

The gene calls are TRBV7-6 and TRBJ2-5, with TRBD1 as a possible D gene (6 bases). V lost 4 bases and J lost 2, with 14 bases in between. The CDR3 is made up of 15 amino acids. Germline V CDR1 and CDR2: SGHVS, FNYEAQ. The CDR3 is CASSSRDIGQETQYF. CDR3 sequence (DNA): TGTGCCAGCAGCTCCCGGGACATTGGACAAGAGACCCAGTACTTC.

The chain combines TRBV5-1 with TRBJ2-5; 7 bases match TRBD2. The V gene's germline CDR1 is SGHRS and CDR2 YFSETQ. V gave up 2 bases and J gave up 5 bases; unmatched junction bases: 9. This CDR3 is 15 amino acids long. The chain's CDR3 is CASSLGLSGVETQYF. The CDR3 nucleotides are TGCGCCAGCAGCTTAGGACTAAGCGGGGTTGAGACCCAGTACTTC.

V usage is TRBV6-2 or TRBV6-3 and J usage is TRBJ2-3; D not certain. V lost 5 bases, J lost 5 bases, and 11 bases lay in between. This CDR3 contains 13 residues. The germline gives CDR1 MNHEY, CDR2 SVGEGT. The CDR3 reads CASSQTNGDTQYF. The CDR3 nucleotides read TGTGCCAGCAGTCAGACAAACGGAGATACGCAGTATTTT.

As DNA, the CDR3 is TGTGCCAGCAGCGTAGGGATCGAACTAGTTTACAATGAGCAGTTCTTC. This translates into CASSVGIELVYNEQFF. The chain recombines TRBV9 with TRBJ2-1, with a possible D match to TRBD2 (5 bases). Between the trimmed V and J ends, which lost 0 bases and 4 bases, there was a span of 14 bases. Germline lookup yields CDR1 SGDLS and CDR2 YYNGEE. CDR3 length: 16 residues. The full variable domain, rest sourced from reference TRBV9 and TRBJ2-1, is DSGVTQTPKHLITATGQRVTLRCSPRSGDLSVYWYQQSLDQGLQFLIQYYNGEERAKGNILERFSAQQFPDLHSELNLSSLELGDSALYFCASSVGIELVYNEQFFGPGTRLTVL.